This T cell receptor beta chain was sequenced during a study of control samples from healthy donors and cancer patients. The CDR3 sequence is 16 residues long. The germline V gene has CDR1 SGHVS and CDR2 FNYEAQ. J gave up 1 base and V 2 bases, and 4 bases lay outside the gene matches. Sequencing used immunoSEQ multiplex PCR; TCRdb keeps in-frame clones, though not all of them. The sample includes more than 65,000 clones, around 84% seen only once; the top ten take approximately 16%. The chain uses TRBV7-6 and TRBJ2-2; TRBD1 aligns across 7 bases. Sequenced material: blood. This clonotype originated in a man aged 50-60 years in good health. The CDR3 DNA reads TGTGCCAGCAGCTTAAATCACAGGGGGAACACCGGGGAGCTGTTTTTT. It encodes CASSLNHRGNTGELFF.